This is a list of T cell receptor beta chains from one sample in a study of T cell responses to AZD1222 COVID-19 vaccine. Generated by immunoSEQ multiplex PCR, the TCRdb table keeps only in-frame clones and is missing some. Here the sample spans over 95,000 clones, about 87% being singletons. Sample: peripheral blood, taken 28 days after the second AZD1222 dose. The receptors were gathered from an adult who received the AZD1222 COVID-19 vaccine. Each CDR3 is given with its conserved first and last residue. D genes are given only for firm matches. Size tells how often a clone was seen (once, few, many) or the class of an expanded clone, and some rows leave it out.

j_call d_call clone_size v_call cdr3_nt cdr3_aa
TRBJ1-2 TRBD1 - TRBV5-4 TGTGCCAGCAGCTTGGGGGACAGAGACTATGGCTACACCTTC CASSLGDRDYGYTF
TRBJ2-5 TRBD1 - TRBV5-4 TGTGCCAGCAGCTTGGGGGGCAGGGGGCTGGAGACCCAGTACTTC CASSLGGRGLETQYF
TRBJ2-3 - - TRBV29-1 TGCAGCGCCAGGAACAGGGGGCTCGTAGCGGGGGGCCTCACAGATACGCAGTATTTT CSARNRGLVAGGLTDTQYF
TRBJ1-2 - - TRBV19 TGTGCCAGTAGTATATGGGGAGCAACCTACAGGGTGGACTATGGCTACACCTTC CASSIWGATYRVDYGYTF
TRBJ1-2 - - TRBV11-1 TGTGCCAGCAGCCTAGACAGAAACTATGGCTACACCTTC CASSLDRNYGYTF
TRBJ1-2 TRBD1 - TRBV19 TGTGCCAGTAGTATTGGGACAGTGTATGGCTACACCTTC CASSIGTVYGYTF
TRBJ1-1 TRBD1 - TRBV5-1 TGCGCCAGCAGCAGGGACAGGGAAGAAGCTTTCTTT CASSRDREEAFF
TRBJ1-5 - - TRBV19 TGTGCCAGTAGTACCACAGGGATATATAGCAATCAGCCCCAGCATTTT CASSTTGIYSNQPQHF
TRBJ1-2 - few TRBV5-1 TGCGCCAGCAGCTTGGTTACGGCGAGCTATGGCTACACCTTC CASSLVTASYGYTF
TRBJ1-2 - - TRBV28 TGTGCCAGCCGAGATAACTATGGCTACACCTTC CASRDNYGYTF
TRBJ1-2 - - TRBV19 TGTGCCAGTAGTACACAACAGGGCACAAGGGGCTACACCTTC CASSTQQGTRGYTF
TRBJ2-1 TRBD2 - TRBV11-3 TGTGCCAGCAGCGACATCGCGGGGGGTAATGAGCAGTTCTTC CASSDIAGGNEQFF
TRBJ2-5 TRBD2 - TRBV6-2/TRBV6-3 TGTGCCAGCAGCCCACTAGCGGGGGGGCCGGAGACCCAGTACTTC CASSPLAGGPETQYF
TRBJ1-4 TRBD1 - TRBV7-9 TGTGCCAGCAGCTTCGGGACAGGGACCGGCGAAAAACTGTTTTTT CASSFGTGTGEKLFF
TRBJ1-1 TRBD1 - TRBV20-1 TGCAGTGCTAGTCCCCAGGGGGCTGAAGCTTTCTTT CSASPQGAEAFF
TRBJ1-2 TRBD1 - TRBV28 TGTGCCAGCAGTTTAGAGACAGGGGTCTATGGCTACACCTTC CASSLETGVYGYTF
TRBJ2-7 - - TRBV11-2 TGTGCCAGCAGCTTAACTTCGGACGAGCAGTACTTC CASSLTSDEQYF
TRBJ2-2 - - TRBV19 TGTGCCAGTAGTATGGGGACGGCTTTCAACACCGGGGAGCTGTTTTTT CASSMGTAFNTGELFF
TRBJ2-7 - - TRBV13 TGTGCCAGCAGCTTAGATCACCGGGAGCAGTACTTC CASSLDHREQYF
TRBJ1-2 - - TRBV12-5 TGTGCTAGTGGGTCGGGAGGTTTCGGTGGCTACACCTTC CASGSGGFGGYTF
TRBJ1-3 - - TRBV4-2 TGTGCCAGCAGCCAAGAACGGACAGCTGGAAACACCATATATTTT CASSQERTAGNTIYF
TRBJ1-4 - - TRBV27 TGTGCCAGCAGTTTGGTCAGGTCGGGAAAACTGTTTTTT CASSLVRSGKLFF
TRBJ2-1 - - TRBV28 TGTGCCAGCAGTTTGACGGTCTCTGGAAATGAGCAGTTCTTC CASSLTVSGNEQFF
TRBJ1-2 - - TRBV15 TGTGCCACCAGCAGCGAGACTCTCTCTAACTATGGCTACACCTTC CATSSETLSNYGYTF
TRBJ1-2 - - TRBV10-3 TGTGCCATCAGTGTAACATCCTCGGGACACAACTATGGCTACACCTTC CAISVTSSGHNYGYTF
TRBJ1-4 - - TRBV28 TGTGCCAGCACCTATGGGGGGACTAATGAAAAACTGTTTTTT CASTYGGTNEKLFF
TRBJ2-5 TRBD2 - TRBV10-3 TGTGCCATCAGTTCCGGACTAGCGGTTCAAGAGACCCAGTACTTC CAISSGLAVQETQYF
TRBJ1-1 TRBD1 - TRBV25-1 TGTGCCAGCAGTGATTCGACAGGGGGCGCGAACACTGAAGCTTTCTTT CASSDSTGGANTEAFF
TRBJ1-3 TRBD1 few TRBV13 TGTGCCAGCAGTCGAGGGGGCGGAAGCTCTGGAAACACCATATATTTT CASSRGGGSSGNTIYF
TRBJ2-1 - - TRBV28 TGTGCCAGCAGTCCTCCCGCCGGGACGAACAATGAGCAGTTCTTC CASSPPAGTNNEQFF
TRBJ1-1 TRBD1 - TRBV7-3 TGTGCCAGCAGCTTTTCAGGGGGGGTGAACACTGAAGCTTTCTTT CASSFSGGVNTEAFF
TRBJ1-5 - once TRBV4-2 TGTGCCAGCAGCCCGAGGCAGGACAGCAATAGCAATCAGCCCCAGCATTTT CASSPRQDSNSNQPQHF
TRBJ2-2 - - TRBV18 TGTGCCAGCTCACCTCAAGGAGCCGCCGGGGAGCTGTTTTTT CASSPQGAAGELFF
TRBJ1-1 - - TRBV7-3 TGTGCCAGCAGCTTAATGGGGGGCTCGAACACTGAAGCTTTCTTT CASSLMGGSNTEAFF
TRBJ1-2 TRBD1 - TRBV6-6 TGTGCCTGTCGGAGGGGACAGGTTCCCGATGGCTACACCTTC CACRRGQVPDGYTF
TRBJ2-7 - - TRBV7-9 TGTGCCAGCAGCCCACCGCGAGGACCGTATAGCTACGAGCAGTACTTC CASSPPRGPYSYEQYF
TRBJ1-1 TRBD1 - TRBV6-5 TGTGCCAGCAGTTGGGGAACCGGGACAGGTGCTGAAGCTTTCTTT CASSWGTGTGAEAFF
TRBJ2-1 - - TRBV12-2 TGTGCAAGTCGCACAAGTCCCCCACTAGCGGAATCTTACAATGAGCAGTTCTTC CASRTSPPLAESYNEQFF
TRBJ2-6 - - TRBV5-6 TGTGCCAGCAGCTTAAACACAGGCTCTGGGGCCAACGTCCTGACTTTC CASSLNTGSGANVLTF
TRBJ1-1 TRBD1 - TRBV5-4 TGTGCCAGCAGCTCCGGACAGGGGGGACCTGAAGCTTTCTTT CASSSGQGGPEAFF
TRBJ2-4 TRBD1 - TRBV3-1/TRBV3-2 TGTGCCAGCAGCCCATGGGACAGGGAAAACATTCAGTACTTC CASSPWDRENIQYF
TRBJ1-3 TRBD1 - TRBV5-1 TGCGCCAGCAGCTTGACAGGGGGTTCTGGAAACACCATATATTTT CASSLTGGSGNTIYF
TRBJ1-6 TRBD1 - TRBV5-1 TGCGCCAGCAGCATTGGACAGGAAAATTCACCCCTCCACTTT CASSIGQENSPLHF
TRBJ1-6 - few TRBV19 TGTGCCAGTAGTTACCCAGTCAATAATTCACCCCTCCACTTT CASSYPVNNSPLHF
TRBJ2-5 - - TRBV6-5 TGTGCCAGCAGTTACTCAAGCCTAACCCAAGAGACCCAGTACTTC CASSYSSLTQETQYF
TRBJ2-7 - once TRBV19 TGTGCCAGTAGTATATTACACTTAACCTACGAGCAGTACTTC CASSILHLTYEQYF
TRBJ2-7 TRBD1 - TRBV5-4 TGTGCCAGCAGCCTGGACAGGGACTACGAGCAGTACTTC CASSLDRDYEQYF
TRBJ1-4 - - TRBV12-3/TRBV12-4 TGTGCCAGCAGTTTAAACAATGAAAAACTGTTTTTT CASSLNNEKLFF
TRBJ1-1 - once TRBV4-2 TGTGCCAGCAGCCAACGGACGGACGGTGGCACTGAAGCTTTCTTT CASSQRTDGGTEAFF
TRBJ1-2 TRBD1 - TRBV5-1 TGCGCCAGCAGCTTGGGACAGGGGAACTATGGCTACACCTTC CASSLGQGNYGYTF
TRBJ1-2 - - TRBV21-1 TGTGCCAGCAGACCCAGACAAATGTATGGCTACACCTTC CASRPRQMYGYTF